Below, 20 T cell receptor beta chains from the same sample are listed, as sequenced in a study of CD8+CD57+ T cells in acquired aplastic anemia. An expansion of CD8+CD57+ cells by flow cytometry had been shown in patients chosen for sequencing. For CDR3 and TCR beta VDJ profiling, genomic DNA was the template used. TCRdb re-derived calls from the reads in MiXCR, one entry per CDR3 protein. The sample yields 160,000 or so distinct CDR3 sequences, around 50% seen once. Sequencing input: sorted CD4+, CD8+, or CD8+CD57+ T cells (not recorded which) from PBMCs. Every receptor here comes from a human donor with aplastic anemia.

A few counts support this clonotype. This CDR3 is CSVEDSGGYDEQYF. The CDR3 DNA reads TGCAGCGTTGAAGATTCGGGGGGCTACGACGAGCAGTACTTC. This rearrangement joins TRBV29-1 to TRBJ2-7, with D perhaps TRBD2 (7 bases). From germline, CDR1 is SQVTM and CDR2 ANQGSEA. With 0 bases removed from V and 5 bases from J, the gap between germline ends came to 14 bases. The CDR3 is 14 amino acids.

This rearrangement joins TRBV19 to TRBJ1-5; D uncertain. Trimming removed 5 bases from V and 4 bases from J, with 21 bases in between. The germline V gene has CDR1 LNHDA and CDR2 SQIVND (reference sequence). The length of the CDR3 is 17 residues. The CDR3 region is CASSARRDTKDNQPQHF. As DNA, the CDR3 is TGTGCCAGTAGTGCTCGGCGAGACACCAAAGATAATCAGCCCCAGCATTTT.

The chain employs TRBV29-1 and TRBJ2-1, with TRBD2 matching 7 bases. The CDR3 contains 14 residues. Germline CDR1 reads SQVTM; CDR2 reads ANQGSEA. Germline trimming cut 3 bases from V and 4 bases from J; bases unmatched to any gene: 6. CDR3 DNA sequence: TGCAGCGTTGATGGCCAGCGGGGATACAATGAGCAGTTCTTC. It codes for CSVDGQRGYNEQFF.

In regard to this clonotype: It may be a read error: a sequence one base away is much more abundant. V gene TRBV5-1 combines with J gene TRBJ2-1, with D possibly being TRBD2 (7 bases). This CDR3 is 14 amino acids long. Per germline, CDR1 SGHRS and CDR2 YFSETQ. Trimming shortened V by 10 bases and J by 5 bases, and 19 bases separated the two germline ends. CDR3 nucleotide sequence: TGCGCCGCCAGTGGGGGGGGCCGGGACAATGAGCAGTTCTTC. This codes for CAASGGGRDNEQFF.

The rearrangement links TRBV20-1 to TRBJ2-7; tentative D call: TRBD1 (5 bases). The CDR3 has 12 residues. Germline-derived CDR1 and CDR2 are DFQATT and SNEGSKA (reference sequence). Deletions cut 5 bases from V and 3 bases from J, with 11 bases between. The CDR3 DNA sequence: TGCAGTGCTGGGGCCAATAACTACGAGCAGTACTTC. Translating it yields CSAGANNYEQYF.

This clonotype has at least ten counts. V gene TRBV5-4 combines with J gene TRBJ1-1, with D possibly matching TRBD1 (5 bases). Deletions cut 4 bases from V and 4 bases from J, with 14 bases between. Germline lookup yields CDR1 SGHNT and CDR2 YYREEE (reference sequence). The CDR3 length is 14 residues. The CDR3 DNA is TGTGCCAGCAGCACCCCAGGGATGGGCACTGAAGCTTTCTTT. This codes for CASSTPGMGTEAFF.

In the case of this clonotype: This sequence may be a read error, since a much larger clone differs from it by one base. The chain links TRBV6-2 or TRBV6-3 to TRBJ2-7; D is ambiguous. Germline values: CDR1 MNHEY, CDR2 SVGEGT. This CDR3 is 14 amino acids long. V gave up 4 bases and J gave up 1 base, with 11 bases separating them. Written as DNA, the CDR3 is TGTGCCAGCAGTTTAGAGGTAGCTTCCTACGAGCAGTACTTC. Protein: CASSLEVASYEQYF.

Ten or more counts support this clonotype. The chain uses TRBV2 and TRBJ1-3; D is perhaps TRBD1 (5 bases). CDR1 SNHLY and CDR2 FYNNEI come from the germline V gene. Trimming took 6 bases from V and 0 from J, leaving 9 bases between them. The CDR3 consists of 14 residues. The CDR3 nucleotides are TGTGCCAGCAGCCAGACAGCCTCTGGAAACACCATATATTTT. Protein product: CASSQTASGNTIYF. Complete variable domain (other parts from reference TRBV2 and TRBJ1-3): EPEVTQTPSHQVTQMGQEVILRCVPISNHLYFYWYRQILGQKVEFLVSFYNNEISEKSEIFDDQFSVERPDGSNFTLKIRSTKLEDSAMYFCASSQTASGNTIYFGEGSWLTVV.

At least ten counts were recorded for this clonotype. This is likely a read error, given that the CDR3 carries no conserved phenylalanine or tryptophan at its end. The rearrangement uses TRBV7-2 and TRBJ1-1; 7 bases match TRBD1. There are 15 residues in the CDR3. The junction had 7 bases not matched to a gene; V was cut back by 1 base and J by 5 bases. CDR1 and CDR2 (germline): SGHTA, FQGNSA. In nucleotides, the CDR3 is TGTGCCAGCAGCTTAGTAACAGGGGAAGGGACTGAAGCTTTCCTT. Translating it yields CASSLVTGEGTEAFL.

The CDR3 nucleotides read TGTGCCAGCAGCTTGACAGACCGCACTAAGGTAGATGGCTACACCTTC. Its translation is CASSLTDRTKVDGYTF. The V and J genes are TRBV6-1 and TRBJ1-2, with a possible D match to TRBD1 (5 bases). The CDR3 spans 16 residues. Germline CDR1 and CDR2: MNHNS and SASEGT. The V end was cut by 6 bases, the J end by 6 bases, with 23 bases between.

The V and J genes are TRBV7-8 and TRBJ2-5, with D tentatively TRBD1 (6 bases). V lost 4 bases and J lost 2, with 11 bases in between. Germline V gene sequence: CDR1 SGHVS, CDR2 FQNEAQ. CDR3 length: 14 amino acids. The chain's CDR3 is CASSSQTGQETQYF. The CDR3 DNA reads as TGTGCCAGCAGCTCCCAGACAGGTCAAGAGACCCAGTACTTC.

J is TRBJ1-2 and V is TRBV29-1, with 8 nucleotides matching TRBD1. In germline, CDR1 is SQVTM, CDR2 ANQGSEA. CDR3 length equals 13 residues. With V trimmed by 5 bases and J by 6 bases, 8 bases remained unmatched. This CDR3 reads CSVKDRQGHGYTF. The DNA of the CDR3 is TGCAGCGTTAAGGACCGACAGGGGCATGGCTACACCTTC. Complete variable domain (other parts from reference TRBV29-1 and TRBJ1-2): SAVISQKPSRDICQRGTSLTIQCQVDSQVTMMFWYRQQPGQSLTLIATANQGSEATYESGFVIDKFPISRPNLTFSTLTVSNMSPEDSSIYLCSVKDRQGHGYTFGSGTRLTVV.

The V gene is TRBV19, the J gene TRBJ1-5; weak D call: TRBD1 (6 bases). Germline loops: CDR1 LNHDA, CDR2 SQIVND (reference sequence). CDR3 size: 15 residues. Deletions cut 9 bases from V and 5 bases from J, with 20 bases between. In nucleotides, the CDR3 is TGTGCCAGCCTAGGGACACCACTGCGCCATCAGCCCCAGCATTTT. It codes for CASLGTPLRHQPQHF.

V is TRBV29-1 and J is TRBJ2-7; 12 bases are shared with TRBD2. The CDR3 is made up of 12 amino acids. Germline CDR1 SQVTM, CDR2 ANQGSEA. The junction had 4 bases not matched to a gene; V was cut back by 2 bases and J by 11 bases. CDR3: CSVELGLAGKYF. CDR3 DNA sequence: TGCAGCGTTGAACTCGGACTAGCGGGAAAGTACTTC.

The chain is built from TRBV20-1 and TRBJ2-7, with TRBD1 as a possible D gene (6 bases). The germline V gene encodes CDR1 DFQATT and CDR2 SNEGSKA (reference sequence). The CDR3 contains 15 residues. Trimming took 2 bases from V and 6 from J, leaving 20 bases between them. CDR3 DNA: TGCAGTGCTAGACCCTACAGGGAGAGTACGTCCGAGCAGTACTTC. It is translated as CSARPYRESTSEQYF.

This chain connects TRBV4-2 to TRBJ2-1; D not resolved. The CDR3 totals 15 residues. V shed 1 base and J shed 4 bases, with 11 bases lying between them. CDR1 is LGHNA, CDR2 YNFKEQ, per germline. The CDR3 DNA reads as TGTGCCAGCAGCCAAGTTGATAGCCCATACAATGAGCAGTTCTTC. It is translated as CASSQVDSPYNEQFF.

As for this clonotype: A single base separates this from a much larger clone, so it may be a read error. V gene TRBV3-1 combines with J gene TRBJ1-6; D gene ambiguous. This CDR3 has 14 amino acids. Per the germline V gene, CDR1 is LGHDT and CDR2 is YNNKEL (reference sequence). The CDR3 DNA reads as TGTGCCGGCAGCTTACCCCAATCTAATTCACCCCTCCACTTT. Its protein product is CAGSLPQSNSPLHF.

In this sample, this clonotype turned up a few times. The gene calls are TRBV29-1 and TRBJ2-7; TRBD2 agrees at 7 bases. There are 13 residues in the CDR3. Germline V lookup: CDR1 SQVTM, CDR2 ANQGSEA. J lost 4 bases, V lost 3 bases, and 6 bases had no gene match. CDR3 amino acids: CSVDAGVGYEQYF. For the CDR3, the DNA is TGCAGCGTTGATGCGGGAGTGGGATACGAGCAGTACTTC.

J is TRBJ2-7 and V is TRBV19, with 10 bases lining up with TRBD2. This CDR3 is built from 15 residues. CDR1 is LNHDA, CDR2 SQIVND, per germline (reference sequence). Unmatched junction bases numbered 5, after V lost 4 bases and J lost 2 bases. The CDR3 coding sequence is TGTGCCAGTAGTACCTTAGCGGGAGGTGCCTACGAGCAGTACTTC. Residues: CASSTLAGGAYEQYF.

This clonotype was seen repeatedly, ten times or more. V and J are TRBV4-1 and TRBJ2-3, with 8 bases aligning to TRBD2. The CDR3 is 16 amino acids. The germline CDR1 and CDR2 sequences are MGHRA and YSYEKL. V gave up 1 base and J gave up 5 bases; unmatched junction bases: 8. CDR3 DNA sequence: TGCGCCAGCAGCCAAGCTCTAGCGGGTCCAAAAGATACGCAGTATTTT. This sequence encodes CASSQALAGPKDTQYF.